One and the same sample provided the 14 T cell receptor beta chains below, sequenced in a study of shared clonotypes between healthy human individuals. As defined, naive CD8 cells were CD45RO-negative and positively selected for CCR7, with terminally differentiated effector memory CD45RA+ cells excluded. The data were produced by immunoSEQ multiplex PCR, yet TCRdb's version contains in-frame clones alone and is incomplete. The sample holds roughly 2 million clones; about 95% are singletons and the top ten take 0.85% to 1.3%. Sequenced material: naive CD8+ T cells sorted from blood. These receptors were collected from a man aged 18-30 years in good health.

The V call is TRBV27, the J call TRBJ2-7; TRBD2 might be the D (7 bases). Germline-derived CDR1 and CDR2 are MNHEY and SMNVEV (reference sequence). Trimming left V 4 bases short and J 1 base short, with 11 bases between. The CDR3 sequence is 14 residues long. The CDR3 reads CASSWGRGSYEQYF. CDR3 DNA sequence: TGTGCCAGCAGTTGGGGGCGGGGGTCCTACGAGCAGTACTTC.

The chain recombines TRBV7-2 with TRBJ2-7, with 11 nucleotides matching TRBD2. Germline V gene data show CDR1 as SGHTA and CDR2 as FQGNSA. The CDR3 contains 16 residues. The trim removed 5 bases at V and 3 bases at J, leaving 9 bases unmatched. The CDR3 nucleotides are TGTGCCAGCAGCCTAAGACTAGCGGGAACTTACTACGAGCAGTACTTC. Its translation is CASSLRLAGTYYEQYF. Using reference TRBV7-2 and TRBJ2-7 for the parts outside the CDR3, the full variable domain is GAGVSQSPSNKVTEKGKDVELRCDPISGHTALYWYRQSLGQGLEFLIYFQGNSAPDKSGLPSDRFSAERTGGSVSTLTIQRTQQEDSAVYLCASSLRLAGTYYEQYFGPGTRLTVT.

The rearrangement links TRBV6-4 to TRBJ2-7; D assignment may be TRBD1 or TRBD2 (5 bases each). This CDR3 is built from 14 residues. V gave up 6 bases and J gave up 2 bases, with 14 bases separating them. In germline, CDR1 is MRHNA, CDR2 SNTAGT. For the CDR3, the DNA is TGTGCCAGCAGCAACCGGGACGGACCCTACGAGCAGTACTTC. It translates to CASSNRDGPYEQYF.

V usage is TRBV4-1 and J usage is TRBJ1-2; the D is unclear. V shed 0 bases and J shed 0 bases, with 11 bases lying between them. Germline V CDR1 and CDR2: MGHRA, YSYEKL. The CDR3 has 16 residues. The CDR3: CASSQDPDLANYGYTF. The CDR3 DNA sequence: TGCGCCAGCAGCCAAGACCCGGACCTGGCTAACTATGGCTACACCTTC.

A note on this clone: Other DNA sequences in the sample encode the same CDR3. V is TRBV6-5 and J is TRBJ2-7; no definite D call. CDR3 size: 12 residues. Germline assignment: CDR1 MNHEY and CDR2 SVGAGI. V was shortened by 3 bases and J by 2 bases, with 5 bases between the two germline ends. In DNA, the CDR3 is TGTGCCAGCAGTTATGGGCCCTACGAGCAGTACTTC. This translates into CASSYGPYEQYF.

V gene TRBV5-8 combines with J gene TRBJ2-1; D is possibly TRBD2 (5 bases). V was shortened by 0 bases and J by 8 bases, with 6 bases between the two germline ends. The CDR3 is 12 residues long. From germline, CDR1 is SGHTS and CDR2 YDEGEE. CDR3 loop: CASSLAADEQFF. CDR3 DNA: TGTGCCAGCAGCTTGGCAGCGGATGAGCAGTTCTTC.

This chain joins TRBV30 and TRBJ1-4; TRBD1 aligns across 7 bases. CDR1 is GTSNPN, CDR2 SVGIG, per germline (reference sequence). CDR3 length: 15 residues. V trimming: 8 bases; J trimming: 9 bases; junction bases outside the gene matches: 18. CDR3 protein: CAGNDRDGSMKKLFF. In nucleotides, the CDR3 is TGTGCCGGAAATGACAGGGATGGATCGATGAAAAAACTGTTTTTT.

This rearrangement joins TRBV1 to TRBJ1-5. TRBV1 is marked as a pseudogene. This CDR3 is built from 14 residues. Written as DNA, the CDR3 is TGCACCAGCAGCCAAGACCGGCAGAATCAGCCCCAGCATTTT. Its protein product is CTSSQDRQNQPQHF.

A remark on this clone: A read error may produce the germline difference seen at one junction end. The CDR3 spells CASSFRGSGTGELFF. The CDR3, as DNA: TGTGCTAGCAGCTTCCGCGGATCCGGGACCGGGGAGCTGTTTTTT. V usage is TRBV7-7 and J usage is TRBJ2-2; D gene uncertain. From germline, CDR1 is SSHAT and CDR2 FNYEAQ (reference sequence). CDR3 length: 15 residues.

CDR3 nucleotide sequence: TGTGCCAGCAGCCAGTGGGGCGGATCGGGTTCCTACGAGCAGTACTTC. Translated, it gives CASSQWGGSGSYEQYF. This chain connects TRBV7-2 to TRBJ2-7, with a tentative D call TRBD1 (5 bases). Germline V gene sequence: CDR1 SGHTA, CDR2 FQGNSA. CDR3 length equals 16 residues. The V gene lost 5 bases and the J gene lost 1 base, with 18 bases spanning the gap.

Points on this clone: This CDR3 is also generated by other DNA sequences in the sample. This sequence joins TRBV19 and TRBJ2-7; TRBD2 matches at 11 bases. The CDR3 spans 15 residues. The J segment lost 2 bases and the V segment lost 2 bases, leaving 2 bases of the junction unmatched. Germline-derived CDR1 and CDR2 are LNHDA and SQIVND (reference sequence). The CDR3 sequence: CASSILAGGTYEQYF. In DNA, the CDR3 is TGTGCCAGTAGTATACTAGCGGGAGGAACCTACGAGCAGTACTTC.

CDR3 sequence reads: CSQVWRDGNTGELFF. The DNA for the CDR3 is TGCAGCCAAGTTTGGCGGGACGGAAACACCGGGGAGCTGTTTTTT. The genes are TRBV29-1 and TRBJ2-2; perhaps TRBD2 as D (6 bases). The CDR3 has 15 residues. The V gene's germline CDR1 is SQVTM and CDR2 ANQGSEA. V was cut by 8 bases and J by 2 bases, with 18 bases left in between.

The CDR3 DNA sequence: TGCGCCAGCAGTGAGGCTCCGGTAAGCTCCTACAATGAGCAGTTCTTC. Its protein is CASSEAPVSSYNEQFF. The chain carries TRBV10-2 and TRBJ2-1; D is uncertain. The V end lost 2 bases, the J end lost 0 bases, and 11 bases lay between the germline ends. The CDR3 contains 16 residues. Germline V lookup: CDR1 WSHSY, CDR2 SAAADI.

The V call is TRBV6-6, the J call TRBJ2-3; tentatively, D is TRBD1 or TRBD2 (5 bases each). The CDR3 is 15 residues long. The V end lost 4 bases, the J end lost 4 bases, and 15 bases lay between the germline ends. The germline gives CDR1 MNHNY, CDR2 SVGAGI (reference sequence). Here the CDR3 DNA reads TGTGCCAGCAGTTTCCCCTTGAGGGGATCAGATACGCAGTATTTT. Its protein is CASSFPLRGSDTQYF.